This is a list of T cell receptor beta chains from one sample in a study of early T cells in non-severe SARS-CoV-2 infection. TCRdb re-called the 5' RACE reads through MiXCR, storing one row per CDR3 protein. The sample records under 50,000 distinct CDR3 sequences, about 4.1% being singletons. The source material was whole blood. The receptors were gathered from an adult who was a healthcare worker with PCR-confirmed SARS-CoV-2 infection or an uninfected control (not recorded which). The CDR3 runs from the conserved cysteine through the conserved F or W. A D gene is named only where the DNA matches it firmly. Expanded clones are given a class, and other clones once, few, many or no size at all.

V: TRBV29-1
size: many
J: TRBJ1-1
D: NA
CDR3: CSVEIKTKDTEAFF
DNA: TGCAGCGTAGAGATCAAGACTAAGGACACTGAAGCTTTCTTT

V: TRBV29-1
size: few
J: TRBJ2-7
D: TRBD1
CDR3: CSVLSGGPYEQYF
DNA: TGCAGCGTTCTCTCAGGGGGTCCCTACGAGCAGTACTTC

V: TRBV20-1
size: few
J: TRBJ1-6
D: NA
CDR3: CSANEGGNELHF
DNA: TGCAGTGCTAATGAGGGGGGGAATGAACTCCACTTT

V: TRBV6-5
size: many
J: TRBJ1-1
D: TRBD1
CDR3: CASSSTGPGTEAFF
DNA: TGTGCCAGCAGTTCGACAGGGCCAGGGACTGAAGCTTTCTTT

V: TRBV20-1
size: many
J: TRBJ2-3
D: NA
CDR3: CSANTDTQYF
DNA: TGCAGTGCAAACACAGATACGCAGTATTTT

V: TRBV5-6
size: many
J: TRBJ2-2
D: NA
CDR3: CASGGLSGELFF
DNA: TGTGCCAGCGGAGGCTTGTCCGGGGAGCTGTTTTTT

V: TRBV10-3
size: NA
J: TRBJ1-1
D: NA
CDR3: CAISESPQGVYTEAFF
DNA: TGTGCCATCAGTGAGTCGCCCCAGGGAGTTTACACTGAAGCTTTCTTT

V: TRBV6-2/TRBV6-3
size: many
J: TRBJ2-1
D: NA
CDR3: CASSSGVNNEQFF
DNA: TGTGCCAGCAGTTCGGGGGTAAACAATGAGCAGTTCTTC

V: TRBV7-9
size: many
J: TRBJ2-1
D: NA
CDR3: CASSLVNNEQFF
DNA: TGTGCCAGCAGCCTCGTTAACAATGAGCAGTTCTTC

V: TRBV7-8
size: few
J: TRBJ1-1
D: NA
CDR3: CASSSIDLTEAFF
DNA: TGTGCCAGCAGCTCAATTGACCTCACTGAAGCTTTCTTT

V: TRBV7-2
size: few
J: TRBJ1-1
D: NA
CDR3: CASQDLGPVTEAFF
DNA: TGTGCCAGCCAAGACCTGGGTCCCGTCACTGAAGCTTTCTTT

V: TRBV5-5
size: many
J: TRBJ1-5
D: NA
CDR3: CASSLAWGYNQPQHF
DNA: TGTGCCAGCAGCTTGGCCTGGGGTTACAATCAGCCCCAGCATTTT

V: TRBV18
size: many
J: TRBJ2-3
D: NA
CDR3: CASSPNGGADTQYF
DNA: TGTGCCAGCTCACCAAACGGGGGAGCAGATACGCAGTATTTT

V: TRBV20-1
size: many
J: TRBJ2-7
D: NA
CDR3: CSASRGLPSYEQYF
DNA: TGCAGTGCTAGTAGAGGACTGCCCTCCTACGAGCAGTACTTC

V: TRBV7-9
size: many
J: TRBJ1-6
D: NA
CDR3: CASSLDGAPLHF
DNA: TGTGCCAGCAGCCTGGACGGGGCACCCCTCCACTTT

V: TRBV2
size: many
J: TRBJ1-5
D: NA
CDR3: CASSEQGRYSNQPQHF
DNA: TGTGCCAGCAGCGAACAGGGCCGTTATAGCAATCAGCCCCAGCATTTT

V: TRBV7-3
size: many
J: TRBJ2-3
D: NA
CDR3: CASSSSGTPVDTQYF
DNA: TGTGCCAGCAGCTCTTCCGGGACCCCCGTAGATACGCAGTATTTT

V: TRBV6-2/TRBV6-3
size: many
J: TRBJ1-1
D: TRBD1
CDR3: CASSLRGLNTEAFF
DNA: TGTGCCAGCAGTTTGAGGGGGCTGAACACTGAAGCTTTCTTT

V: TRBV29-1
size: many
J: TRBJ2-7
D: NA
CDR3: CSVRERNTYEQYF
DNA: TGCAGCGTCCGAGAGCGTAATACCTACGAGCAGTACTTC

V: TRBV20-1
size: many
J: TRBJ1-1
D: TRBD1
CDR3: CSARDRGTYTEAFF
DNA: TGCAGTGCAAGGGACAGGGGAACGTACACTGAAGCTTTCTTT

V: TRBV6-5
size: many
J: TRBJ1-4
D: NA
CDR3: CASRLQGNEKLFF
DNA: TGTGCCAGCCGGCTACAGGGTAATGAAAAACTGTTTTTT

V: TRBV6-1
size: many
J: TRBJ2-2
D: TRBD1
CDR3: CASRNRDRVSTGELFF
DNA: TGTGCCAGCAGGAACCGGGACAGGGTTTCGACCGGGGAGCTGTTTTTT

V: TRBV7-9
size: many
J: TRBJ1-1
D: NA
CDR3: CASSPWTEITEAFF
DNA: TGTGCCAGCAGCCCGTGGACGGAGATCACTGAAGCTTTCTTT

V: TRBV5-6
size: many
J: TRBJ2-7
D: NA
CDR3: CASSSIRESSYEQYF
DNA: TGTGCCAGCAGCTCAATCCGGGAAAGCTCCTACGAGCAGTACTTC

V: TRBV28
size: many
J: TRBJ2-3
D: TRBD1
CDR3: CASSPTPGQGFTDTQYF
DNA: TGTGCCAGCAGTCCCACCCCAGGACAGGGGTTCACAGATACGCAGTATTTT

V: TRBV12-3/TRBV12-4
size: many
J: TRBJ2-5
D: NA
CDR3: CASSSGWQGGGQETQYF
DNA: TGTGCCAGCAGTTCGGGATGGCAGGGAGGAGGCCAAGAGACCCAGTACTTC

V: TRBV20-1
size: many
J: TRBJ2-1
D: TRBD2
CDR3: CSARDPLAGSNEQFF
DNA: TGCAGTGCTAGAGATCCCCTAGCGGGTAGCAATGAGCAGTTCTTC

V: TRBV28
size: few
J: TRBJ2-7
D: TRBD2
CDR3: CASRVAGGDEYEQYF
DNA: TGTGCCAGCAGGGTCGCGGGGGGGGACGAGTACGAGCAGTACTTC

V: TRBV11-2
size: many
J: TRBJ2-1
D: NA
CDR3: CASSFGNSLYNEQFF
DNA: TGTGCCAGCAGCTTTGGCAACAGTCTATACAATGAGCAGTTCTTC

V: TRBV3-1
size: NA
J: TRBJ1-2
D: NA
CDR3: CASSPGQNYGYTF
DNA: TGTGCCAGCAGCCCCGGACAAAACTATGGCTACACCTTC

V: TRBV12-5
size: many
J: TRBJ2-3
D: TRBD2
CDR3: CASGLVAGYSTDTQYF
DNA: TGTGCTAGTGGTTTGGTAGCGGGATACAGCACAGATACGCAGTATTTT

V: TRBV20-1
size: NA
J: TRBJ2-7
D: TRBD1
CDR3: CSARPTGGSYEQYF
DNA: TGCAGTGCTAGGCCGACAGGGGGCTCCTACGAGCAGTACTTC

V: TRBV5-6
size: few
J: TRBJ2-6
D: TRBD1
CDR3: CASSPWTGRASGANVLTF
DNA: TGTGCCAGCAGCCCCTGGACAGGAAGGGCCTCTGGGGCCAACGTCCTGACTTTC

V: TRBV14
size: NA
J: TRBJ2-7
D: NA
CDR3: CASSPTLLTATYEQYF
DNA: TGTGCCAGCAGCCCGACCTTACTAACAGCCACCTACGAGCAGTACTTC

V: TRBV29-1
size: many
J: TRBJ1-1
D: NA
CDR3: CSVEGQGTEAFF
DNA: TGCAGCGTTGAGGGGCAGGGGACTGAAGCTTTCTTT

V: TRBV10-2
size: many
J: TRBJ1-2
D: TRBD1
CDR3: CASSVAPGQGNGYTF
DNA: TGCGCCAGCAGTGTAGCCCCGGGACAGGGGAATGGCTACACCTTC

V: TRBV20-1
size: many
J: TRBJ1-2
D: NA
CDR3: CSAPDPMNYGYTF
DNA: TGCAGTGCCCCCGACCCTATGAACTATGGCTACACCTTC

V: TRBV10-1
size: many
J: TRBJ2-7
D: TRBD2
CDR3: CASSSPGLAGVGEQYF
DNA: TGCGCCAGCAGTAGCCCGGGACTAGCGGGAGTCGGCGAGCAGTACTTC

V: TRBV7-6
size: NA
J: TRBJ2-1
D: NA
CDR3: CASSLAGISYNEQFF
DNA: TGTGCCAGCAGCTTAGCTGGTATATCCTACAATGAGCAGTTCTTC

V: TRBV30
size: many
J: TRBJ1-2
D: TRBD1
CDR3: CAWRGLGQGRVEGYTF
DNA: TGTGCCTGGAGGGGCCTCGGACAGGGGAGAGTGGAGGGCTACACCTTC

V: TRBV11-2
size: few
J: TRBJ2-3
D: TRBD2
CDR3: CASSSQAGATDTQYF
DNA: TGTGCCAGCAGCAGCCAAGCGGGAGCCACAGATACGCAGTATTTT

V: TRBV12-3/TRBV12-4
size: many
J: TRBJ1-2
D: NA
CDR3: CASNGPAYGYTF
DNA: TGTGCCAGCAATGGACCAGCCTATGGCTACACCTTC

V: TRBV19
size: many
J: TRBJ2-4
D: NA
CDR3: CASSAPGEAKNIQYF
DNA: TGTGCCAGTAGTGCCCCGGGGGAGGCCAAAAACATTCAGTACTTC

V: TRBV18
size: few
J: TRBJ1-1
D: TRBD1
CDR3: CASSPSLTFRGDTEAFF
DNA: TGTGCCAGCTCACCAAGTTTGACTTTCAGGGGGGATACTGAAGCTTTCTTT

V: TRBV2
size: many
J: TRBJ2-2
D: TRBD1
CDR3: CASRDRGATGELFF
DNA: TGTGCCAGCCGGGACAGGGGGGCCACCGGGGAGCTGTTTTTT